Presented here are 27 T cell receptor beta chains from one specimen sequenced in a study of Graves' ophthalmopathy and Graves' hyperthyroidism. Amplified material comprised TCR beta CDR3 regions derived from RNA transcripts. RT-PCR was first run with HTBI primers, then multiplex PCR in a second round. TCRdb reprocessed the multiplex PCR reads with MiXCR, giving one entry per CDR3 protein. The sample includes about 640,000 distinct CDR3 sequences, 35% to 45% seen only once; the top ten take 3% to 3.5%. Sequenced sample: peripheral blood. These receptors came from an adult man with Graves' ophthalmopathy.

This clonotype was seen only once. Just one base apart from a much larger clone, this may be a read error. V and J are TRBV5-1 and TRBJ2-5; TRBD2 matches at 12 bases. The CDR3 is 17 amino acids. In germline, CDR1 is SGHRS, CDR2 YFSETQ. The CDR3 DNA reads TGCGCCAGCAGCTTGGGGGTACTAGCGGGAGGAGGAGAGACCAAGTACTTC. It codes for CASSLGVLAGGGETKYF.

A few counts support this clonotype. A junction boundary mismatches the germline segment, possibly from a read error. This rearrangement joins TRBV10-3 to TRBJ1-2; no clear D gene. Per germline, CDR1 ENHRY and CDR2 SYGVKD. This CDR3 region has 13 residues. This CDR3 is CASSPRDRSGYTF. For the CDR3, the DNA is TGTGCCAGCAGTCCAAGAGACCGGAGTGGCTACACCTTC.

This clonotype showed up many times. The rearrangement joins TRBV7-6 to TRBJ2-2; no definite D call. V shed 2 bases and J shed 5 bases, with 12 bases lying between them. Germline CDR1 and CDR2: SGHVS and FNYEAQ. The CDR3 runs 15 residues. CDR3 region: CASSLISDGTGELFF. In DNA, the CDR3 is TGTGCCAGCAGCTTAATCTCCGACGGAACCGGGGAGCTGTTTTTT. The full variable domain, its missing parts supplied by reference TRBV7-6 and TRBJ2-2, is GAGVSQSPRYKVTKRGQDVALRCDPISGHVSLYWYRQALGQGPEFLTYFNYEAQQDKSGLPNDRFSAERPEGSISTLTIQRTEQRDSAMYRCASSLISDGTGELFFGEGSRLTVL.

At least ten counts were recorded for this clonotype. The V call is TRBV7-3, the J call TRBJ2-7; D unresolved. Germline-derived CDR1 and CDR2 are SGHTA and FQGTGA. V was clipped by 2 bases and J by 0 bases, with 8 bases between them. The CDR3 length is 14 residues. The CDR3 DNA reads as TGTGCCAGCAGCTTAGGCCCGGACTCCTACGAGCAGTACTTC. Translating gives CASSLGPDSYEQYF.

The chain links TRBV29-1 to TRBJ1-1, with TRBD1 matching 8 bases. Trimming at V came to 6 bases and at J to 7 bases, leaving 7 bases not matched to a gene. There are 12 residues in the CDR3. Germline V gene sequence: CDR1 SQVTM, CDR2 ANQGSEA. CDR3 nucleotide sequence: TGCAGCGTCAGGGGGCGTAGTGATGAAGCTTTCTTT. It encodes CSVRGRSDEAFF.

In its sample, this clonotype was seen many times. The rearrangement uses TRBV7-3 and TRBJ1-4; weak D call: TRBD1 (6 bases). The CDR3 has 14 amino acids. CDR1 and CDR2 (germline): SGHTA, FQGTGA. Between the trimmed V and J ends, which lost 5 bases and 7 bases, there was a span of 14 bases. The DNA of the CDR3 is TGTGCCAGCAGCGCTTGGGGGGGGGCTGAAAAACTGTTTTTT. Its translation: CASSAWGGAEKLFF.

The chain links TRBV4-3 to TRBJ2-7; D may be TRBD2 (7 bases). The CDR3 runs to 13 residues. Looked up from germline, CDR1 is LGHNA and CDR2 is YSLEER. The V gene lost 0 bases and the J gene lost 6 bases, with 9 bases spanning the gap. CDR3 in DNA: TGCGCCAGCAGCCAAGAACGGGGGGCCGAGCAGTACTTC. This codes for CASSQERGAEQYF.

This clonotype was counted at least ten times. The chain links TRBV7-2 to TRBJ1-2; TRBD1 agrees at 7 bases. V lost 1 base to trimming and J lost 2 bases; unmatched junction nucleotides: 7. This CDR3 region has 16 residues. The germline CDR1 and CDR2 sequences are SGHTA and FQGNSA. DNA for the CDR3: TGTGCCAGCAGCTTAGGCTACAGGGGCCAGAACTATGGCTACACCTTC. The encoded protein is CASSLGYRGQNYGYTF.

The chain is built from TRBV24-1 and TRBJ1-2; D uncertain. This CDR3 comprises 15 residues. CDR1 and CDR2 (germline): KGHDR, SFDVKD. V lost 4 bases, J lost 7 bases, and 18 bases lay in between. CDR3 nucleotide sequence: TGTGCCACCAGTGACCACGGGAAAATGAGTGGTGGCTACACCTTC. It specifies CATSDHGKMSGGYTF.

This clonotype appeared many times. The CDR3 loop reads CSAWAPEGREQYF. CDR3 nucleotide sequence: TGCAGCGCCTGGGCACCCGAGGGTAGGGAGCAGTACTTC. The chain carries TRBV29-1 and TRBJ2-7, with TRBD2 as a possible D gene (5 bases). Trimming shortened V by 7 bases and J by 7 bases, and 20 bases separated the two germline ends. This CDR3 has 13 amino acids. Germline V lookup: CDR1 SQVTM, CDR2 ANQGSEA.

The chain links TRBV2 to TRBJ1-5; D remains unclear. The CDR3 consists of 13 residues. V lost 8 bases and J 7 bases, leaving 15 bases between the germline ends. The germline V gene has CDR1 SNHLY and CDR2 FYNNEI. The CDR3 DNA reads TGTGCCAGCGGGGTCGGGGAGGCCCAGCCCCAGCATTTT. Residues: CASGVGEAQPQHF. The full variable domain, rest sourced from reference TRBV2 and TRBJ1-5, is EPEVTQTPSHQVTQMGQEVILRCVPISNHLYFYWYRQILGQKVEFLVSFYNNEISEKSEIFDDQFSVERPDGSNFTLKIRSTKLEDSAMYFCASGVGEAQPQHFGDGTRLSIL.

The V and J genes are TRBV29-1 and TRBJ2-5; the D gene is possibly TRBD2 (6 bases). Germline loops: CDR1 SQVTM, CDR2 ANQGSEA. V lost 4 bases, J lost 7 bases, and 19 bases lay in between. The CDR3 has 14 residues. The CDR3: CSVGAGRDAGTQYF. The CDR3 DNA sequence: TGCAGCGTTGGAGCGGGCCGAGACGCCGGGACCCAGTACTTC.

The J gene is TRBJ2-5, the V gene TRBV2; TRBD1 matches at 7 bases. The V segment lost 10 bases and the J segment 5 bases; nucleotides outside the gene matches: 13. Germline V gene sequence: CDR1 SNHLY, CDR2 FYNNEI. CDR3 length: 14 residues. This CDR3 is CATRTRGRRETQYF. The CDR3 coding sequence is TGTGCCACCAGGACGAGGGGGCGCCGGGAGACCCAGTACTTC.

The chain is built from TRBV9 and TRBJ2-5, with 11 bases aligning to TRBD1. The CDR3 has 16 amino acids. The germline V gene has CDR1 SGDLS and CDR2 YYNGEE. With 7 bases clipped from V and 0 bases from J, the junction kept 8 bases outside the gene matches. The CDR3 DNA reads TGTGCCAGCTCACCGGGGGACAGGGGGTACCAAGAGACCCAGTACTTC. Its translation is CASSPGDRGYQETQYF.

This clonotype was counted only a few times. The chain carries TRBV4-2 and TRBJ1-4; maybe TRBD1 (6 bases). Germline assignment: CDR1 LGHNA and CDR2 YNFKEQ. CDR3 length equals 15 residues. Trimming cost V 7 bases and J 0 bases, with 12 bases left between them. CDR3 in DNA: TGTGCCAGCAAAGGGGACACGACAACTAATGAAAAACTGTTTTTT. This codes for CASKGDTTTNEKLFF.

The chain employs TRBV5-1 and TRBJ2-5, with a weak D call TRBD1 (5 bases). The V end was cut by 0 bases, the J end by 1 base, with 10 bases between. Germline V lookup: CDR1 SGHRS, CDR2 YFSETQ. The CDR3 extends over 15 amino acids. This CDR3 reads CASSLGGHSQETQYF. The CDR3 DNA is TGCGCCAGCAGCTTGGGTGGACACAGCCAAGAGACCCAGTACTTC. Using reference TRBV5-1 and TRBJ2-5 for the parts outside the CDR3, the full variable domain is KAGVTQTPRYLIKTRGQQVTLSCSPISGHRSVSWYQQTPGQGLQFLFEYFSETQRNKGNFPGRFSGRQFSNSRSEMNVSTLELGDSALYLCASSLGGHSQETQYFGPGTRLLVL.

The table lists this clonotype with a few counts. The chain couples TRBV29-1 to TRBJ2-7; 10 positions match TRBD2. The J call may be incorrect, as the DNA end agrees better with TRBJ2-1. This CDR3 is built from 15 residues. CDR1 and CDR2 from the germline V gene are SQVTM and ANQGSEA. The CDR3 DNA is TGCAGCGTTGCCCAACGACTAGCGGGTAACAATGAGCAGTTCTTC. Translating gives CSVAQRLAGNNEQFF.

This clonotype was observed a few times. This chain connects TRBV6-6 to TRBJ2-7; no firm D call. Germline CDR1 and CDR2: MNHNY and SVGAGI (reference sequence). This CDR3 is built from 13 residues. Trimming cost V 5 bases and J 7 bases, with 15 bases left between them. CDR3 nucleotides: TGTGCCAGCAGTGTTCTATCAGCTTATGAGCAGTACTTC. Residues: CASSVLSAYEQYF.

The CDR3 DNA is TGCAGTGCTAGCGGGGGGCCCAATCAGCCCCAGTACTTC. This codes for CSASGGPNQPQYF. The V and J genes are TRBV20-1 and TRBJ2-5, with D possibly TRBD2 on 7 matching bases. With 3 bases removed from V and 9 bases from J, the gap between germline ends came to 17 bases. Germline V lookup: CDR1 DFQATT, CDR2 SNEGSKA (reference sequence). The CDR3 length is 13 residues.

This clonotype appeared many times. The chain has TRBV19 and TRBJ1-1, with 7 nucleotides matching TRBD1. The V gene's germline CDR1 is LNHDA and CDR2 SQIVND (reference sequence). V dropped 9 bases and J dropped 2; count of bases not matched to a gene: 6. The CDR3 has 13 amino acids. The CDR3 protein is CASNRGLNTEAFF. The CDR3 region has the DNA TGTGCCAGCAACAGGGGCTTAAACACTGAAGCTTTCTTT. Drawing the rest from reference TRBV19 and TRBJ1-1, the complete variable domain is DGGITQSPKYLFRKEGQNVTLSCEQNLNHDAMYWYRQDPGQGLRLIYYSQIVNDFQKGDIAEGYSVSREKKESFPLTVTSAQKNPTAFYLCASNRGLNTEAFFGQGTRLTVV.

This chain links TRBV25-1 with TRBJ1-1; a possible D gene is TRBD1 (6 bases). The CDR3 sequence is 16 residues long. CDR1 MGHDK and CDR2 SYGVNS come from the germline V gene. The V end was cut by 1 base, the J end by 1 base, with 13 bases between. The CDR3 region is CASSEFVGGANTEAFF. The CDR3 DNA follows: TGTGCCAGCAGTGAATTCGTCGGGGGCGCGAACACTGAAGCTTTCTTT.

The chain recombines TRBV6-5 with TRBJ1-2, with D possibly TRBD1 on 6 matching bases. V lost 5 bases and J 10 bases, leaving 20 bases between the germline ends. The CDR3 runs 14 residues. CDR1 is MNHEY, CDR2 SVGAGI, per germline. CDR3 DNA sequence: TGTGCCAGCAGTCGGGACACCACCTCTCCGGACTACACCTTC. Encoded protein: CASSRDTTSPDYTF.

The V call is TRBV7-9, the J call TRBJ2-1; 10 bases map to TRBD1. The CDR3 is made up of 15 amino acids. The junction had 8 bases not matched to a gene; V was cut back by 5 bases and J by 7 bases. Germline CDR1 reads SEHNR; CDR2 reads FQNEAQ (reference sequence). CDR3 in amino acids: CASSARDRGRNEQFF. CDR3 bases: TGTGCCAGCAGCGCCCGGGACAGGGGAAGAAATGAGCAGTTCTTC.

The V and J genes are TRBV15 and TRBJ2-5; perhaps TRBD2 as D (6 bases). Trimming shortened V by 3 bases and J by 7 bases, and 21 bases separated the two germline ends. CDR1 and CDR2 (germline): LNHNV, YYDKDF (reference sequence). This CDR3 spans 16 amino acids. The CDR3 protein is CATSSVAANPFGTQYF. The DNA of the CDR3 is TGTGCCACCAGCAGCGTAGCGGCCAACCCTTTCGGGACCCAGTACTTC.

This clonotype was picked up a small number of times. The chain recombines TRBV6-1 with TRBJ1-1; D uncertain. CDR1 is MNHNS and CDR2 is SASEGT in the germline V gene. V was trimmed by 5 bases and J by 4 bases, leaving 14 bases between them. The CDR3 length is 14 residues. CDR3 coding DNA: TGTGCCAGCAGTTACGAAGGGAGGAGCACTGAAGCTTTCTTT. Encoded protein: CASSYEGRSTEAFF.

This clonotype was seen once. The gene calls are TRBV29-1 and TRBJ2-2; 9 bases match TRBD1. This CDR3 contains 14 residues. Germline assignment: CDR1 SQVTM and CDR2 ANQGSEA. Germline trimming cut 6 bases from V and 6 bases from J; bases unmatched to any gene: 8. In DNA form, the CDR3 reads TGCAGCGTCCGGGACAGGGTTGGTGCCGGGGAGCTGTTTTTT. Protein product: CSVRDRVGAGELFF.

This clonotype appeared many times. One base away lies a much larger clone, so this may be a sequencing read error. V usage is TRBV24-1 and J usage is TRBJ1-2; D unresolved. Trimming took off 4 bases at V and 8 bases at J, with 13 bases between the two ends. Germline CDR1 reads KGHDR; CDR2 reads SFDVKD. CDR3 length: 13 residues. The CDR3 reads CATSDCRAAGYTF. The CDR3 DNA follows: TGTGCCACCAGTGACTGCCGAGCCGCCGGCTACACCTTC.